This paragraph covers one T cell receptor (beta chain) sequence. This clone was counted once. What antigen it recognizes has not been identified. No much larger clone exists at a distance of one base, and base qualities are not known. The data belong to a study of cytomegalovirus exposure and HLA in healthy donors (dated 2017 in TCRdb). Some background on the complete study: The 500 to 700 repertoires of the first cohort and the roughly 110 validation repertoires were produced on the same platform, according to a later analysis. The study aimed to test whether signatures of past pathogen exposure could be identified by cataloging public T cell receptors. The study combined high-throughput TCR immunosequencing, statistical association of individual TCRs with disease status, and machine learning to predict cytomegalovirus infection status. A separate validation cohort of roughly 120 different subjects was used in addition to the roughly 620-subject first cohort.

The donors belonged to the validation cohort of around 120 subjects, which was separate from the roughly 700-subject first cohort. From cysteine to phenylalanine, the CDR3 is 13 amino acids long. Only the CDR3 region is kept as DNA, spanning 39 bases read in frame from base 1. The junction carries 9 bases between V and J, which are trimmed by 4 bases and 3 bases respectively. For CDR1 and CDR2, the germline V gene lists SNHLY and FYNNEI. The library was built by means of the immunoSEQ multiplex PCR assay. From the authors' description of their analysis: A statistical classification framework was built for diagnosing cytomegalovirus status from the catalog of TCR beta chain sequences. Imported from immuneACCESS, the table was reduced by TCRdb to in-frame sequences with V and J called. These copies leave out some clones; in studies compared against another copy, an unresolved V gene accounts for under half, and the cause of the remainder is not known. That table gives V, J and clone size, and the DNA gave D and trimming. For this sample there are 330,000 or so clones; roughly 89% appear just once. Jointly, the top ten make up about 0.8% of the sample.

The investigation overall reported the following: The validation cohort had no HLA typing available for a later analysis, so co-occurrence within that cohort was assessed over all 120 or so repertoires. In both the original and validation cohorts, the classifier was reported to diagnose cytomegalovirus status with high specificity and sensitivity. Of the cluster scores, roughly 95% were above 0 in a later analysis, which found that TCRs clustered in the first cohort also tended to co-occur in the 90 to 150 validation repertoires. In the study, around 150 TCR beta chains were listed as associated with cytomegalovirus. While some public TCRs were present in many individuals, most TCR sequences turned up only very rarely across donors. The authors suggested that the approach could potentially be extended to other disease states and immunological phenotypes. In vitro tests confirmed that a few of the cytomegalovirus-associated TCR beta chains recognize cytomegalovirus antigens.

The chain couples TRBV2 to TRBJ1-1, with a weak D call of TRBD1 (5 bases match). Sequenced sample: PBMCs. This receptor was taken from a woman aged 18-29 years in good health and CMV-seronegative. CDR3 reads: CASSVDSYTEAFF. At the DNA level, the sequence is TGTGCCAGCAGTGTCGACAGCTACACTGAAGCTTTCTTT.